This is a list of T cell receptor beta chains from one sample in a study of T cell responses to AZD1222 COVID-19 vaccine. TCRdb's copy holds only in-frame clones and misses some; the assay was immunoSEQ multiplex PCR. In the table there are about 59,000 clones, 84% of which are singletons. The sequenced sample was peripheral blood, obtained on day 0 of AZD1222 vaccination. Receptors originate from an adult in good health. The CDR3 runs from the conserved cysteine through the conserved F or W. The D gene is left open where the match is weak. Clone size, where shown, is once, few, many, or a class for clones that have expanded.

>TRBV7-2|TRBD1|TRBJ2-4|.
CASSRQGENIQYF
TGTGCCAGCAGCCGACAGGGCGAAAACATTCAGTACTTC
>TRBV7-9|TRBD2|TRBJ2-5|.
CASSPSQTSGGSETQYF
TGTGCCAGCAGCCCAAGCCAGACTAGCGGGGGGAGTGAGACCCAGTACTTC
>TRBV5-4|.|TRBJ1-4|many
CASSLPGGNEKLFF
TGTGCCAGCAGCTTGCCCGGGGGGAATGAAAAACTGTTTTTT
>TRBV11-1|.|TRBJ2-7|.
CASSFGHSYEQYF
TGTGCCAGCAGCTTCGGCCATTCCTACGAGCAGTACTTC
>TRBV24-1|.|TRBJ1-1|.
CATSSLGEAEAFF
TGTGCCACCAGTTCGTTGGGGGAGGCTGAAGCTTTCTTT
>TRBV27|TRBD1|TRBJ1-5|.
CASSFGTGGNQPQHF
TGTGCCAGCAGTTTTGGGACAGGGGGCAATCAGCCCCAGCATTTT
>TRBV6-5|.|TRBJ2-1|.
CASSYAWGGSDEQFF
TGTGCCAGCAGTTACGCGTGGGGCGGCAGCGATGAGCAGTTCTTC
>TRBV27|.|TRBJ1-1|.
CASYAHAGTEAFF
TGTGCCAGCTATGCCCATGCTGGCACTGAAGCTTTCTTT
>TRBV2|.|TRBJ2-7|.
CASSGDQGLYEQYF
TGTGCCAGCAGTGGGGATCAGGGGTTATACGAGCAGTACTTC
>TRBV6-2/TRBV6-3|TRBD1|TRBJ1-3|.
CASSTGQGSGNTIYF
TGTGCCAGCAGTACCGGACAGGGATCTGGAAACACCATATATTTT
>TRBV4-3|TRBD2|TRBJ2-7|.
CASSQDVGLAYEQYF
TGCGCCAGCAGCCAAGATGTGGGACTAGCCTACGAGCAGTACTTC
>TRBV4-1|TRBD1|TRBJ2-3|.
CASSHGTGDTDTQYF
TGCGCCAGCAGCCACGGGACAGGGGATACAGATACGCAGTATTTT
>TRBV7-8|TRBD2|TRBJ2-3|.
CASSKGLAGANFQPHTDTQYF
TGTGCCAGCAGCAAAGGACTAGCGGGGGCCAATTTTCAACCACACACAGATACGCAGTATTTT
>TRBV4-3|.|TRBJ2-1|few
CASSLSDDLYNEQFF
TGCGCCAGCAGCCTATCTGATGACTTGTACAATGAGCAGTTCTTC
>TRBV30|.|TRBJ1-3|.
CAWSLTRSSGNTIYF
TGTGCCTGGAGTTTAACACGGAGCTCTGGAAACACCATATATTTT
>TRBV7-2|TRBD1|TRBJ1-6|once
CASRTGGRNSPLHF
TGTGCCAGCCGGACAGGGGGTCGTAATTCACCCCTCCACTTT
>TRBV24-1|.|TRBJ2-1|.
CATSDFDEQFF
TGTGCCACCAGTGATTTTGATGAGCAGTTCTTC
>TRBV6-2/TRBV6-3|TRBD2|TRBJ2-2|once
CASSHWTSVGGELFF
TGTGCCAGCAGTCACTGGACTAGCGTGGGCGGGGAGCTGTTTTTT
>TRBV29-1|.|TRBJ2-5|few
CSVIVGQETQYF
TGCAGCGTTATCGTGGGACAAGAGACCCAGTACTTC
>TRBV6-5|.|TRBJ1-2|.
CASSSPGVYGYTF
TGTGCCAGCAGTTCACCAGGGGTCTATGGCTACACCTTC
>TRBV7-2|TRBD2|TRBJ2-5|.
CASSFQAGGETQYF
TGTGCCAGCAGCTTTCAAGCGGGGGGAGAGACCCAGTACTTC
>TRBV7-2|TRBD2|TRBJ2-1|few
CASSLGLAGGHEQFF
TGTGCCAGCAGCTTAGGACTAGCGGGGGGCCATGAGCAGTTCTTC
>TRBV19|.|TRBJ1-1|few
CASSIAGFAEAFF
TGTGCCAGTAGTATAGCGGGTTTCGCTGAAGCTTTCTTT
>TRBV6-2/TRBV6-3|TRBD1|TRBJ1-2|.
CASTPGQGSYGYTF
TGTGCCAGCACCCCGGGACAGGGTTCTTATGGCTACACCTTC
>TRBV7-9|TRBD2|TRBJ2-1|.
CASSLVTGGNEQFF
TGTGCCAGCAGCTTAGTAACGGGGGGCAATGAGCAGTTCTTC
>TRBV19|.|TRBJ1-5|many
CASSINRGGQPQHF
TGTGCCAGTAGTATCAACCGGGGAGGTCAGCCCCAGCATTTT
>TRBV7-2|.|TRBJ1-6|once
CASSLVGNSGSPLHF
TGTGCCAGCAGCTTAGTCGGGAATTCAGGTTCACCCCTCCACTTT
>TRBV7-6|TRBD2|TRBJ2-1|.
CASSLGKAGGSYNEQFF
TGTGCCAGCAGCTTAGGGAAAGCGGGGGGCTCCTACAATGAGCAGTTCTTC
>TRBV11-2|.|TRBJ1-4|.
CASAGEKLFF
TGTGCCAGCGCGGGAGAAAAACTGTTTTTT
>TRBV23-1|.|TRBJ2-5|few
CASSTGLETQYF
TGCGCCAGCAGCACAGGGTTAGAGACCCAGTACTTC
>TRBV25-1|.|TRBJ1-1|few
CASSADAVLGAFF
TGTGCCAGCAGTGCAGACGCCGTCCTGGGAGCTTTCTTT
>TRBV5-6|.|TRBJ2-7|once
CASSSSSPYEQYF
TGTGCCAGCAGCTCCTCCAGCCCCTACGAGCAGTACTTC
>TRBV7-9|.|TRBJ1-6|few
CASSLAGADRVGSPLHF
TGTGCCAGCAGCTTAGCGGGAGCGGACAGAGTGGGTTCACCCCTCCACTTT
>TRBV9|.|TRBJ2-1|few
CASSSGQDYNEQFF
TGTGCCAGCAGCTCGGGACAAGACTACAATGAGCAGTTCTTC
>TRBV7-9|.|TRBJ2-5|.
CASRLGRGPETQYF
TGTGCCAGCAGGCTAGGAAGGGGTCCAGAGACCCAGTACTTC
>TRBV2|.|TRBJ2-7|.
CASSVARDDAQYF
TGTGCCAGCAGTGTGGCAAGGGACGACGCGCAGTACTTC
>TRBV18|.|TRBJ1-2|.
CASSPRTADGYTF
TGTGCCAGCTCACCTCGGACAGCCGATGGCTACACCTTC
>TRBV18|.|TRBJ1-1|.
CASSPNRDGIEAFF
TGTGCCAGCTCCCCAAACAGGGATGGGATTGAAGCTTTCTTT
>TRBV10-3|TRBD1|TRBJ2-3|.
CAISEGTGDTDTQYF
TGTGCCATCAGTGAAGGGACAGGGGATACAGATACGCAGTATTTT
>TRBV24-1|.|TRBJ2-5|.
CATSDSRAGGIVTQYF
TGTGCCACCAGTGATTCAAGGGCCGGCGGGATCGTGACCCAGTACTTC
>TRBV2|.|TRBJ2-2|.
CASRIVGELFF
TGTGCCAGCAGGATTGTCGGGGAGCTGTTTTTT
>TRBV6-5|TRBD1|TRBJ1-2|.
CASSRDRVSGYTF
TGTGCCAGCAGTCGGGACAGGGTTTCTGGCTACACCTTC
>TRBV5-4|.|TRBJ2-5|.
CASSLAGTLQETQYF
TGTGCCAGCAGCTTGGCCGGGACACTCCAAGAGACCCAGTACTTC
>TRBV7-2|.|TRBJ2-5|.
CASSLGGWETQYF
TGTGCCAGCAGCTTAGGCGGATGGGAGACCCAGTACTTC
>TRBV7-6|TRBD1|TRBJ1-1|.
CASSSHRGRNTEAFF
TGTGCCAGCAGCTCCCACAGGGGGCGGAACACTGAAGCTTTCTTT
>TRBV6-5|TRBD1|TRBJ2-1|.
CASSPGTGVPGQFF
TGTGCCAGCAGTCCCGGGACAGGGGTCCCTGGGCAGTTCTTC
>TRBV24-1|TRBD2|TRBJ2-5|once
CATSDAFASGVLETQYF
TGTGCCACCAGTGATGCCTTCGCTAGCGGGGTATTAGAGACCCAGTACTTC
>TRBV4-1|.|TRBJ1-1|.
CASSQAWVKTEAFF
TGCGCCAGCAGCCAAGCCTGGGTGAAGACTGAAGCTTTCTTT
>TRBV12-3/TRBV12-4|.|TRBJ2-7|.
CASRFSYEQYF
TGTGCCAGCAGATTCTCCTACGAGCAGTACTTC
>TRBV7-9|.|TRBJ1-1|.
CASSLQEAFF
TGTGCCAGCAGCTTACAGGAAGCTTTCTTT
>TRBV7-2|TRBD1|TRBJ1-3|.
CASSQGQGLLNTIYF
TGTGCCAGCAGCCAAGGACAGGGCTTATTAAACACCATATATTTT
>TRBV9|.|TRBJ1-1|.
CASSGDQPMNTEAFF
TGTGCCAGCAGCGGCGACCAGCCAATGAACACTGAAGCTTTCTTT
>TRBV29-1|.|TRBJ2-3|.
CSVEGGSSTDTQYF
TGCAGCGTTGAAGGGGGTAGTAGCACAGATACGCAGTATTTT
>TRBV2|.|TRBJ2-4|.
CASSGIGIAKNIQYF
TGTGCCAGCAGTGGAATAGGGATAGCCAAAAACATTCAGTACTTC
>TRBV3-1/TRBV3-2|.|TRBJ1-1|.
CASSAERLLNTEAFF
TGTGCCAGCAGCGCAGAGAGGCTGCTGAACACTGAAGCTTTCTTT
>TRBV13|.|TRBJ1-6|.
CASSSSGNTPYNSPLHF
TGTGCCAGCAGCTCCTCAGGGAATACGCCCTATAATTCACCCCTCCACTTT
>TRBV4-3|TRBD2|TRBJ2-3|.
CASSQRSGGAADTQYF
TGCGCCAGCAGCCAAAGGAGCGGGGGGGCGGCAGATACGCAGTATTTT